Listed here is a single T cell receptor beta chain. This sample is drawn from a study of control samples from healthy donors and cancer patients. Trimming shortened V by 3 bases and J by 0 bases, and 15 bases separated the two germline ends. Germline V gene lookup returns CDR1 ENHRY and CDR2 SYGVKD. The CDR3 runs 16 residues. Some clones are missing from TCRdb's copy, which holds only in-frame ones; the method was immunoSEQ multiplex PCR. Of fewer than 150,000 clones listed, under 95% were seen once; the top ten hold approximately 8.6%. The sequence came from a man aged 18 to 30 in good health. Source material: blood. The chain employs TRBV10-3 and TRBJ2-7, with D possibly TRBD2 on 5 matching bases. The DNA of the CDR3 is TGTGCCATCAGTGATGATTCGGGGAACAGCTCCTACGAGCAGTACTTC. It translates to CAISDDSGNSSYEQYF.